These 22 T cell receptor beta chains were all obtained from the same sample, sequenced in a study of identical twins. One entry per CDR3 protein results from TCRdb running MiXCR on the 5' RACE reads. The table shows 1.5 million to 2 million distinct CDR3 sequences, with less than 35% occurring only once. The sequenced sample was cord blood. The receptors were gathered from a newborn girl in good health.

Only a few counts were recorded for this clonotype. The chain uses TRBV7-9 and TRBJ1-3, with TRBD1 as a possible D gene (6 bases). Germline lookup yields CDR1 SEHNR and CDR2 FQNEAQ (reference sequence). This CDR3 spans 16 amino acids. V was cut by 0 bases and J by 1 base, with 10 bases left in between. The CDR3 bases are TGTGCCAGCAGCTTAGCTGGTACAGGGTCTGGAAACACCATATATTTT. Translation: CASSLAGTGSGNTIYF.

Many counts were recorded for this clonotype. Mismatch with germline at one junction end may stem from a read error. V and J are TRBV5-1 and TRBJ2-3; 7 positions agree with TRBD2. Germline-derived CDR1 and CDR2 are SGHRS and YFSETQ. The CDR3 covers 14 residues. The CDR3 DNA sequence: TGTGCCAGCAGCCTTGGACTAGGCACAGATACGCAGTATTTT. The encoded protein is CASSLGLGTDTQYF. Based on the CDR3 plus reference TRBV5-1 and TRBJ2-3, the full variable domain is KAGVTQTPRYLIKTRGQQVTLSCSPISGHRSVSWYQQTPGQGLQFLFEYFSETQRNKGNFPGRFSGRQFSNSRSEMNVSTLELGDSALYLCASSLGLGTDTQYFGPGTRLTVL.

The genes are TRBV2 and TRBJ2-1; 8 nucleotides match TRBD2. Germline V gives CDR1 SNHLY, CDR2 FYNNEI. The junction had 15 bases not matched to a gene; V was cut back by 6 bases and J by 2 bases. The CDR3 consists of 18 residues. The CDR3 DNA reads as TGTGCCAGCAGCCCTATCGGGAGGGTACGTGGGGCCTACAATGAGCAGTTCTTC. This sequence encodes CASSPIGRVRGAYNEQFF. Full variable domain (outside the CDR3, taken from reference TRBV2 and TRBJ2-1): EPEVTQTPSHQVTQMGQEVILRCVPISNHLYFYWYRQILGQKVEFLVSFYNNEISEKSEIFDDQFSVERPDGSNFTLKIRSTKLEDSAMYFCASSPIGRVRGAYNEQFFGPGTRLTVL.

This chain joins TRBV10-2 and TRBJ2-3, with TRBD2 matching over 9 bases. The CDR3 length is 17 residues. Germline CDR1 reads WSHSY; CDR2 reads SAAADI. J was trimmed by 1 base and V by 6 bases; bases with no gene match: 11. This CDR3 is CASSLSGGLPRTDTQYF. The DNA for the CDR3 is TGCGCCAGCAGCTTAAGCGGGGGGCTCCCTCGCACAGATACGCAGTATTTT.

This clonotype was counted a few times. V usage is TRBV10-3 and J usage is TRBJ2-7; 10 nucleotides match TRBD2. This CDR3 has 14 amino acids. Per germline, CDR1 ENHRY and CDR2 SYGVKD. With V trimmed by 0 bases and J by 7 bases, 3 bases remained unmatched. In DNA, the CDR3 is TGTGCCATCAGTGAGTCTCCTAGCGGGAGTGAGCAGTACTTC. This codes for CAISESPSGSEQYF.

This clonotype was counted between two and nine times. The chain is built from TRBV7-2 and TRBJ2-7; D may be TRBD1 (6 bases). Deletions cut 4 bases from V and 2 bases from J, with 12 bases between. The germline CDR1 and CDR2 sequences are SGHTA and FQGNSA. The CDR3 is 14 amino acids. In DNA form, the CDR3 reads TGTGCCAGCAGCTCCAGGGGAAGGACCTACGAGCAGTACTTC. Its protein product is CASSSRGRTYEQYF.

This clonotype has just a few counts. V gene TRBV7-9 combines with J gene TRBJ2-7; no clear D. Germline values: CDR1 SEHNR, CDR2 FQNEAQ (reference sequence). This CDR3 has 14 residues. Deletions cut 1 base from V and 3 bases from J, with 10 bases between. CDR3 protein: CASSLGAGIYEQYF. The CDR3 coding sequence is TGTGCCAGCAGCTTAGGTGCAGGCATCTACGAGCAGTACTTC.

This clonotype was detected only a few times. CDR3 sequence: CASRGGGRDYGYTF. CDR3 DNA: TGTGCCAGCAGGGGTGGGGGGCGCGACTATGGCTACACCTTC. The gene calls are TRBV25-1 and TRBJ1-2; possibly TRBD1 for D (6 bases). V gave up 6 bases and J gave up 3 bases, with 14 bases separating them. Germline values: CDR1 MGHDK, CDR2 SYGVNS. CDR3 length equals 14 residues.

This clonotype was recorded once. The gene calls are TRBV10-3 and TRBJ1-2; TRBD1 matches at 9 bases. From germline, CDR1 is ENHRY and CDR2 SYGVKD. The trim removed 5 bases at V and 4 bases at J, leaving 8 bases unmatched. This CDR3 comprises 15 residues. CDR3 sequence reads: CAISLRGQGAYGYTF. The CDR3 DNA is TGTGCCATCAGTCTAAGGGGACAGGGTGCCTATGGCTACACCTTC.

The chain links TRBV11-3 to TRBJ2-1, with unresolved D. There are 13 residues in the CDR3. The germline V gene has CDR1 SGHNT and CDR2 YENEEA. V lost 0 bases to trimming and J lost 8 bases, with 8 bases between them. The CDR3 is CASSLEGSDEQFF. The CDR3 DNA sequence: TGTGCCAGCAGCTTAGAGGGTTCGGATGAGCAGTTCTTC.

This clonotype was seen ten or more times. The chain links TRBV5-1 to TRBJ2-7, with TRBD1 matching 7 bases. The CDR3 consists of 14 residues. V was pared by 3 bases and J by 2 bases, with 5 bases of the junction left unmatched. Germline assignment: CDR1 SGHRS and CDR2 YFSETQ. CDR3 DNA sequence: TGCGCCAGCAGCTCAGGACAGGTCACCTACGAGCAGTACTTC. This sequence encodes CASSSGQVTYEQYF.

This clonotype came up a few times. V gene TRBV21-1 combines with J gene TRBJ2-4; the table calls TRBD2, which could not be checked here. TRBV21-1 is a recognized pseudogene. CDR3 length: 14 residues. This CDR3 is CASSEKDGGLIQYF. The CDR3 DNA is TGTGCCAGCAGCGAAAAGGACGGAGGGCTTATTCAGTACTTC.

This clonotype was detected a few times. The gene calls are TRBV25-1 and TRBJ2-1; 11 positions agree with TRBD2. J was trimmed by 11 bases and V by 4 bases; bases with no gene match: 10. CDR1 MGHDK and CDR2 SYGVNS come from the germline V gene. The CDR3 runs 15 residues. CDR3 loop: CASSAGTSGTQQQFF. In DNA form, the CDR3 reads TGTGCCAGCAGTGCCGGGACTAGCGGAACCCAGCAGCAGTTCTTC.

The J gene is TRBJ2-5, the V gene TRBV9; 12 positions match TRBD2. Germline trimming cut 0 bases from V and 2 bases from J; bases unmatched to any gene: 8. Per germline, CDR1 SGDLS and CDR2 YYNGEE. The CDR3 totals 18 residues. In nucleotides, the CDR3 is TGTGCCAGCAGCGTAGCTACTAGCGGGAGGTACCGGCAAGAGACCCAGTACTTC. This codes for CASSVATSGRYRQETQYF.

This sequence joins TRBV20-1 and TRBJ2-2, with 8 bases identical to TRBD2. Germline V CDR1 and CDR2: DFQATT, SNEGSKA (reference sequence). The CDR3 length is 13 residues. The CDR3 nucleotides are TGCGGATGGTCGGGACTAGTCATCGGGGAGCTGTTTTTT. This gives the protein CGWSGLVIGELFF.

The chain uses TRBV12-3 or TRBV12-4 and TRBJ2-2, with TRBD2 matching 7 bases. J gave up 1 base and V 1 base, and 3 bases lay outside the gene matches. This CDR3 contains 16 residues. This CDR3 reads CASSLGGGRNTGELFF. The CDR3 nucleotides read TGTGCCAGCAGTTTAGGGGGGGGTCGGAACACCGGGGAGCTGTTTTTT.

This clonotype turned up a few times. The V call is TRBV5-1, the J call TRBJ1-2, with a weak D call TRBD1 (5 bases). The CDR3 sequence is 15 residues long. V lost 4 bases, J lost 4 bases, and 17 bases lay in between. Germline CDR1 reads SGHRS; CDR2 reads YFSETQ. CDR3 residues: CASSPGTEALYGYTF. The CDR3 DNA reads TGCGCCAGCAGCCCCGGGACTGAGGCCCTCTATGGCTACACCTTC.

The V gene is TRBV7-9, the J gene TRBJ2-7, with TRBD2 identical over 8 bases. Looked up from germline, CDR1 is SEHNR and CDR2 is FQNEAQ (reference sequence). The CDR3 is made up of 14 amino acids. With 5 bases clipped from V and 4 bases from J, the junction kept 7 bases outside the gene matches. This CDR3 is CASSQERELYEQYF. For the CDR3, the DNA is TGTGCCAGCAGCCAAGAGCGGGAGTTGTACGAGCAGTACTTC.

The V call is TRBV10-3, the J call TRBJ2-3, with TRBD1 matching over 7 bases. Per germline, CDR1 ENHRY and CDR2 SYGVKD. V lost 5 bases, J lost 0 bases, and 8 bases stayed unmatched. CDR3 length equals 16 residues. The CDR3 DNA sequence: TGTGCCATCAGTCTGCACAGGGGTATCAGCACAGATACGCAGTATTTT. It is translated as CAISLHRGISTDTQYF.

This clonotype was seen a handful of times. The V and J genes are TRBV20-1 and TRBJ2-7, with 8 bases aligning to TRBD2. Germline CDR1 reads DFQATT; CDR2 reads SNEGSKA (reference sequence). Germline trimming cut 3 bases from V and 3 bases from J; bases unmatched to any gene: 22. The CDR3 is 19 amino acids. CDR3 nucleotides: TGCAGTGCTAGGGGGACTAGTACCTCCTATTACCGTTCCCTCTACGAGCAGTACTTC. Amino acids: CSARGTSTSYYRSLYEQYF.

This clonotype was seen a few times. The rearrangement joins TRBV10-3 to TRBJ2-7; tentative D call: TRBD2 (6 bases). The germline CDR1 and CDR2 sequences are ENHRY and SYGVKD. The CDR3 covers 13 residues. Trimming took off 6 bases at V and 2 bases at J, with 11 bases between the two ends. The CDR3 loop is CAISRGTAYEQYF. The CDR3 nucleotides read TGTGCCATCAGCCGGGGGACGGCCTACGAGCAGTACTTC.

At least ten counts were recorded for this clonotype. The chain links TRBV6-6 to TRBJ1-6, with TRBD1 as a possible D gene (5 bases). Trimming stripped 4 bases from V and 9 bases from J, with 7 bases between. The CDR3 sequence is 12 residues long. Germline V gene lookup returns CDR1 MNHNY and CDR2 SVGAGI (reference sequence). The CDR3 sequence is CASSSQGSPLHF. CDR3 DNA: TGTGCCAGCAGTTCCCAGGGTTCACCCCTCCACTTT.